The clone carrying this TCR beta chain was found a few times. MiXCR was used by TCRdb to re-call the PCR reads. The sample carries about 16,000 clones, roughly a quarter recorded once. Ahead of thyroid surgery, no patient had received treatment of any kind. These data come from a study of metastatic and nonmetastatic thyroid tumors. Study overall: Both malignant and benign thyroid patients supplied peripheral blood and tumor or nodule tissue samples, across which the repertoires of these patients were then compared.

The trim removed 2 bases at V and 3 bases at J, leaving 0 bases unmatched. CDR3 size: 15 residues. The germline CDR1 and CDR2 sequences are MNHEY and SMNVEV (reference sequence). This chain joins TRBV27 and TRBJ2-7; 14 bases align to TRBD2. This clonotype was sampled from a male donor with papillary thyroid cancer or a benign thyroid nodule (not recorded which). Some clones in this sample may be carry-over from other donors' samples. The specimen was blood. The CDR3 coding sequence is TGTGCCAGCAGTTTAGGACTAGCGGGAGGCTACGAGCAGTACTTC. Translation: CASSLGLAGGYEQYF.